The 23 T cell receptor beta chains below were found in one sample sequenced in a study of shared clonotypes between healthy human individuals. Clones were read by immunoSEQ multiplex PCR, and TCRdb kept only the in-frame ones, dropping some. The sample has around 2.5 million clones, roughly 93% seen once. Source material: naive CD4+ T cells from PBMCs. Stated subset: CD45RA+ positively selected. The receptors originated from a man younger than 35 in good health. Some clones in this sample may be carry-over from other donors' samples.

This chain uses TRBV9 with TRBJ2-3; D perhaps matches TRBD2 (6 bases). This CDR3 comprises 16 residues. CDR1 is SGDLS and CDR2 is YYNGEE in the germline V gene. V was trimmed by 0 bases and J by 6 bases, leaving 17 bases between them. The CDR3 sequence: CASSVEGYGGGDTQYF. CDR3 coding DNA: TGTGCCAGCAGCGTAGAGGGCTATGGTGGAGGGGATACGCAGTATTTT.

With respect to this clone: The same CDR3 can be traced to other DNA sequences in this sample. CDR3 residues: CASSPGLLPYNEQFF. The CDR3 DNA follows: TGCGCCAGCAGCCCCGGTCTCCTACCCTACAATGAGCAGTTCTTC. The genes are TRBV5-1 and TRBJ2-1; D remains ambiguous. The germline V and J ends were trimmed by 4 bases and 2 bases, with 13 bases remaining between them. The CDR3 consists of 15 residues. Germline-derived CDR1 and CDR2 are SGHRS and YFSETQ.

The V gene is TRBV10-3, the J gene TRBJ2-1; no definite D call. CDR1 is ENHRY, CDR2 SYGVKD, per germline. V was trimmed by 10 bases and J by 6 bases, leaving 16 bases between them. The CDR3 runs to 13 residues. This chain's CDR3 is CATALKRSNEQFF. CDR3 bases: TGTGCCACCGCTTTAAAGAGGTCCAATGAGCAGTTCTTC.

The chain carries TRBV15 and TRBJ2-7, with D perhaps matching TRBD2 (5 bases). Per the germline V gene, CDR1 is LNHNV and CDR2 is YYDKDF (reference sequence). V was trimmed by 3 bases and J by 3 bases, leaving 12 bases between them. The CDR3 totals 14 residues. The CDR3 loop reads CATSSQRYNYEQYF. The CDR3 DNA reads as TGTGCCACCAGCAGCCAGCGGTACAACTACGAGCAGTACTTC.

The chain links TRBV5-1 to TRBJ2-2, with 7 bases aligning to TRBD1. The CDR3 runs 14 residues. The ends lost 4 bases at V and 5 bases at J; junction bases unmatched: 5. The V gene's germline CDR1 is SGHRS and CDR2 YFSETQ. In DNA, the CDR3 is TGCGCCAGCAGCCGGGACAGCGGTACCGGGGAGCTGTTTTTT. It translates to CASSRDSGTGELFF.

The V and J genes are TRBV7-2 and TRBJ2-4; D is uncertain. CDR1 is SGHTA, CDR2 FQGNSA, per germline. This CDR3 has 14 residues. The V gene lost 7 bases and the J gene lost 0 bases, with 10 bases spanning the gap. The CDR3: CASTPLIAKNIQYF. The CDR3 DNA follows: TGTGCCAGCACCCCCCTCATAGCCAAAAACATTCAGTACTTC.

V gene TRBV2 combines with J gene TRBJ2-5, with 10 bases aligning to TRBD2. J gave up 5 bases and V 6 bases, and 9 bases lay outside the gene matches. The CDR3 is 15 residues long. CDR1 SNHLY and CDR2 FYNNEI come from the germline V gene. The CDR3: CASRDRTSGGETQYF. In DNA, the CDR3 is TGTGCCAGCAGGGACCGGACTAGCGGCGGTGAGACCCAGTACTTC. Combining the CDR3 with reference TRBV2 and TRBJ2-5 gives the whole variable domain EPEVTQTPSHQVTQMGQEVILRCVPISNHLYFYWYRQILGQKVEFLVSFYNNEISEKSEIFDDQFSVERPDGSNFTLKIRSTKLEDSAMYFCASRDRTSGGETQYFGPGTRLLVL.

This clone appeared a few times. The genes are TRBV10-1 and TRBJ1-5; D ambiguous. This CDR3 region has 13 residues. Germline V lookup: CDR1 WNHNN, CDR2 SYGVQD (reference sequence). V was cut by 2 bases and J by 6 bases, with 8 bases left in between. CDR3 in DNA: TGCGCCAGCAGTGAGACCGTCGGTCAGCCCCAGCATTTT. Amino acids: CASSETVGQPQHF.

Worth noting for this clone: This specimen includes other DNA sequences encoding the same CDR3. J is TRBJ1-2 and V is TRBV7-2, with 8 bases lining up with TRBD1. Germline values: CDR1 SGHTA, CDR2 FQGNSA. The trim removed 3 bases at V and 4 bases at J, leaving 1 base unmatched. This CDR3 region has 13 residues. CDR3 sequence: CASSFRGPYGYTF. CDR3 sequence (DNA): TGTGCCAGCAGCTTCAGGGGGCCCTATGGCTACACCTTC.

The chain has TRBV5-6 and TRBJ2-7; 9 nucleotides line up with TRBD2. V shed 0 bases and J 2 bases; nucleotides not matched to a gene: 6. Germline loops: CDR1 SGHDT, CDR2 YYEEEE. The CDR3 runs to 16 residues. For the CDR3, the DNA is TGTGCCAGCAGCTTGGACAGACTAGCGGCCACCTACGAGCAGTACTTC. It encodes CASSLDRLAATYEQYF.

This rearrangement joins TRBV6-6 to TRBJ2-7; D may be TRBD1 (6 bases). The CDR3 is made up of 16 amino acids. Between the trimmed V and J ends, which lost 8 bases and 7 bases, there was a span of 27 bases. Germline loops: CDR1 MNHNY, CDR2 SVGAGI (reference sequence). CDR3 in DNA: TGTGCCAGCGGGGCCGGGACAACCCTAGGAGTTGGTGAGCAGTACTTC. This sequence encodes CASGAGTTLGVGEQYF.

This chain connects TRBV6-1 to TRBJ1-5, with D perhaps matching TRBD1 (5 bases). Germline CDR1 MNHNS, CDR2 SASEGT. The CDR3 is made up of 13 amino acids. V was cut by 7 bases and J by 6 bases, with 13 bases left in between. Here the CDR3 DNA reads TGTGCCAGCACCCGCGGGGGGGGTCAGCCCCAGCATTTT. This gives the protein CASTRGGGQPQHF.

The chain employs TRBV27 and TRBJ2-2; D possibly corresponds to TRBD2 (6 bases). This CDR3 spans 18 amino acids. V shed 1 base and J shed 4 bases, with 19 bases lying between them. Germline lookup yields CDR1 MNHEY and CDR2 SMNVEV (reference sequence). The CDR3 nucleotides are TGTGCCAGCAGTTTATTCACCTCCGGGAGATGGGGCACCGGGGAGCTGTTTTTT. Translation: CASSLFTSGRWGTGELFF.

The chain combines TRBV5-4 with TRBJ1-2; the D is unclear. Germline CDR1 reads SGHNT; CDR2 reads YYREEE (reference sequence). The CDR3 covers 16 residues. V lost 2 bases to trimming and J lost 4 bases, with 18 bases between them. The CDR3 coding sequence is TGTGCCAGCAGCTTAAGGTCGGGGATTGCGGGCTATGGCTACACCTTC. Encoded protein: CASSLRSGIAGYGYTF.

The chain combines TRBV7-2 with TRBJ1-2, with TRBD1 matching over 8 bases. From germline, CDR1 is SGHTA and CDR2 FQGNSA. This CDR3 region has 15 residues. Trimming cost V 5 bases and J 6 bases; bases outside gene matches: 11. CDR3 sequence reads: CASSLQTGVHDGYTF. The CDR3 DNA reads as TGTGCCAGCAGCCTGCAGACAGGGGTTCATGATGGCTACACCTTC.

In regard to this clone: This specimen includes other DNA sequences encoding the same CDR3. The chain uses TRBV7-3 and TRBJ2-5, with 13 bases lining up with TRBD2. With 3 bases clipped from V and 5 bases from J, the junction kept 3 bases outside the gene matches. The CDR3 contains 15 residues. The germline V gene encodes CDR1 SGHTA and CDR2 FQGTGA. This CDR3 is CASSLTSGRWETQYF. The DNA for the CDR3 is TGTGCCAGCAGCTTGACTAGCGGGAGGTGGGAGACCCAGTACTTC.

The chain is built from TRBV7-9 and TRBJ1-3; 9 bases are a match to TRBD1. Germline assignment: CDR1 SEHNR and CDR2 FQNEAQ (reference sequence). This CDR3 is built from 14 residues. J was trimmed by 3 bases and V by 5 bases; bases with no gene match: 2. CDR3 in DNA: TGTGCCAGCAGCCTGGGACAGGGTGGAAACACCATATATTTT. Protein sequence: CASSLGQGGNTIYF.

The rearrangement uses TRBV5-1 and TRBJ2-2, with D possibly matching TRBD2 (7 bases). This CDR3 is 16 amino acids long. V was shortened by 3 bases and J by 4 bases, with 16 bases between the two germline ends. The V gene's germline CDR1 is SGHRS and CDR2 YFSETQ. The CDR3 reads CASSSWAGEGTGELFF. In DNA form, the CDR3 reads TGCGCCAGCAGCTCCTGGGCAGGGGAGGGCACCGGGGAGCTGTTTTTT.

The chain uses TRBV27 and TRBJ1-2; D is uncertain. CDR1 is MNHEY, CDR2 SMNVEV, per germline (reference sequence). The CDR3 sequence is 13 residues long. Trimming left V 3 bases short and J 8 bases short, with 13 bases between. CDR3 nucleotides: TGTGCCAGCAGTTTCGGCGGTGGTGAGGGCTACACCTTC. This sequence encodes CASSFGGGEGYTF.

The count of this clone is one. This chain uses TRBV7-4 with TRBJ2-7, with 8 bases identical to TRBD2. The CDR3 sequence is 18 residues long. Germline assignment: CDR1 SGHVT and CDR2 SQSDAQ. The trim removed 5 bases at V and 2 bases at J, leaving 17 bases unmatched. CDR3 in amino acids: CASSNRGGRAGGTYEQYF. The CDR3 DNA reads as TGTGCCAGCAGCAATAGAGGGGGTCGGGCGGGAGGCACCTACGAGCAGTACTTC.

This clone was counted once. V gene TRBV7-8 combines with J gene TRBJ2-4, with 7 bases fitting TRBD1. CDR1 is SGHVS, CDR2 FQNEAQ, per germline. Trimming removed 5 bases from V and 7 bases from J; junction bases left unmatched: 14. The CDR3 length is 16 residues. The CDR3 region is CASSRQGFQRFNIQYF. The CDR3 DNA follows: TGTGCCAGCAGCCGACAGGGTTTCCAAAGGTTTAACATTCAGTACTTC.

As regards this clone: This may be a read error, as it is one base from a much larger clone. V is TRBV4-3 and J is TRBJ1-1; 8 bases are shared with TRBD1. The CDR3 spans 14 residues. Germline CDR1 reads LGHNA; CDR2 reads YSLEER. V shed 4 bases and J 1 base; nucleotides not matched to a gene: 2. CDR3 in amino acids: CASSPGTGNTEAFF. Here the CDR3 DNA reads TGCGCCAGCAGCCCCGGGACAGGGAACACTGAAGCTTTCTTT.

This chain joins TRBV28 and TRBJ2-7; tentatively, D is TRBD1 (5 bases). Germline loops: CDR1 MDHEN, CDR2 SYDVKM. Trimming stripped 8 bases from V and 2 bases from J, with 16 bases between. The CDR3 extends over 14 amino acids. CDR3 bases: TGTGCCAGCGCCGAGCCCAGGGTGGCCTACGAGCAGTACTTC. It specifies CASAEPRVAYEQYF.